This T cell receptor beta chain was obtained from a study of CD8 T cells in Susac syndrome. The wider study: The sequenced Susac syndrome patients included more than five who had clinically active disease and 8 or 9 who were in remission.

Per germline, CDR1 LNHNV and CDR2 YYDKDF (reference sequence). Trimming removed 9 bases from V and 5 bases from J; junction bases left unmatched: 6. This CDR3 has 13 residues. Overall study results and limits: CD8+ clonal expansion in Susac was maximal in TEMRA cells and in active patients. The total CD8+ repertoires contained roughly 15 Susac-specific public clones, and the CD8+ TEMRA repertoires contained about 5.

Reverse transcription of 0.5 to 1 ug RNA was performed with random hexamers. MiXCR, applied by TCRdb to the immunoSEQ multiplex PCR reads, yields one record per CDR3 protein. The table includes about 85,000 distinct CDR3 sequences, approximately 95% detected once. In blood CD8+ and CD4+ T cells, TCR beta underwent sequencing. Worth noting for this clonotype: Its target is unknown.

Sequencing used CD8+ T cells from PBMCs. The chain links TRBV15 to TRBJ2-5, with TRBD1 identical over 10 bases. The receptor was isolated from a human donor with Susac syndrome. The chain's CDR3 is CATRQGAGETQYF. The CDR3, as DNA: TGTGCCACGAGACAGGGGGCAGGGGAGACCCAGTACTTC.